A single sample is the source of the 8 T cell receptor beta chains below, sequenced in a study of T cell changes during pregnancy in multiple sclerosis (dated by TCRdb to 2018 to 2020). Libraries came from the immunoSEQ multiplex PCR assay. The clones in this table, taken by TCRdb from immuneACCESS, are in-frame only. Not every clone is retained; where verified, under half of the shortfall comes from an unresolved V gene, and the cause of the rest is unknown. This sample comprises 25,000 to 30,000 clones, 75% to 90% of them detected only once. The top ten clonotypes cover approximately 6.8% of the sample. The sample here was CD8+ T cells from peripheral blood mononuclear cells, taken after pregnancy. Every receptor here comes from a female donor with multiple sclerosis, enrolled in a pregnancy study.

As concerns this clone: Other DNA sequences in the sample encode the same CDR3. The rearrangement uses TRBV6-5 and TRBJ1-1, with 9 nucleotides matching TRBD1. The germline gives CDR1 MNHEY, CDR2 SVGAGI. This CDR3 region has 13 residues. Trimming cost V 4 bases and J 5 bases; bases outside gene matches: 2. The chain's CDR3 is CASSLTGGTEAFF. CDR3 coding DNA: TGTGCCAGCAGTTTGACAGGGGGTACTGAAGCTTTCTTT.

This rearrangement joins TRBV28 to TRBJ2-1, with D perhaps matching TRBD2 (5 bases). V shed 2 bases and J shed 3 bases, with 20 bases lying between them. Looked up from germline, CDR1 is MDHEN and CDR2 is SYDVKM. This CDR3 has 18 residues. CDR3 amino acids: CASSLVRAGRSYYNEQFF. The CDR3, as DNA: TGTGCCAGCAGTTTAGTCCGGGCGGGCAGAAGTTACTACAATGAGCAGTTCTTC.

The chain uses TRBV7-6 and TRBJ1-4; D call uncertain. This CDR3 has 16 residues. V lost 5 bases, J lost 7 bases, and 20 bases lay in between. Germline V gene data show CDR1 as SGHVS and CDR2 as FNYEAQ. CDR3 in amino acids: CASSALPTAGGEKLFF. The CDR3, as DNA: TGTGCCAGCAGCGCACTTCCGACTGCGGGCGGTGAAAAACTGTTTTTT.

This clone was counted a single time. The chain is built from TRBV19 and TRBJ1-2; 7 bases are shared with TRBD1. CDR3 size: 14 residues. In germline, CDR1 is LNHDA, CDR2 SQIVND (reference sequence). J lost 6 bases, V lost 3 bases, and 7 bases had no gene match. In DNA form, the CDR3 reads TGTGCCAGTAGTATGGTTGGAGGGGGCGATGGCTACACCTTC. Translated, it gives CASSMVGGGDGYTF.

This chain uses TRBV6-6 with TRBJ2-7, with D perhaps TRBD1 (6 bases). Germline CDR1 is MNHNY and CDR2 is SVGAGI (reference sequence). V was shortened by 4 bases and J by 6 bases, with 16 bases between the two germline ends. The CDR3 contains 14 residues. In nucleotides, the CDR3 is TGTGCCAGCAGTTTCGAAAGGGGGTATGGCGAGCAGTACTTC. Encoded protein: CASSFERGYGEQYF.

The V call is TRBV6-1, the J call TRBJ2-7; 7 bases fit TRBD2. CDR1 is MNHNS, CDR2 SASEGT, per germline. The V and J ends lost 0 bases and 1 base, in that order; junction bases with no gene match: 3. This CDR3 has 15 amino acids. CDR3 nucleotide sequence: TGTGCCAGCAGTGAAGCCGCTAGCGGTTCCTACGAGCAGTACTTC. This encodes CASSEAASGSYEQYF.

The V call is TRBV6-5, the J call TRBJ1-1, with D hard to call. The germline V gene has CDR1 MNHEY and CDR2 SVGAGI. V was pared by 3 bases and J by 1 base, with 12 bases between. The CDR3 has 15 amino acids. CDR3: CASSYVPGPNTEAFF. As DNA, the CDR3 is TGTGCCAGCAGTTATGTACCTGGCCCGAACACTGAAGCTTTCTTT.

The chain recombines TRBV7-9 with TRBJ2-3; TRBD1 matches 9 bases. The length of the CDR3 is 15 residues. From germline, CDR1 is SEHNR and CDR2 FQNEAQ (reference sequence). The V segment lost 5 bases and the J segment 6 bases; nucleotides outside the gene matches: 9. As DNA, the CDR3 is TGTGCCAGCAGCCGGGACAGGGACTTGGAGGATACGCAGTATTTT. This codes for CASSRDRDLEDTQYF. Using reference TRBV7-9 and TRBJ2-3 for the parts outside the CDR3, the full variable domain is DTGVSQNPRHKITKRGQNVTFRCDPISEHNRLYWYRQTLGQGPEFLTYFQNEAQLEKSRLLSDRFSAERPKGSFSTLEIQRTEQGDSAMYLCASSRDRDLEDTQYFGPGTRLTVL.